One T cell receptor (beta chain) is described in this entry. Its specificity is unknown. In germline, CDR1 is SGHTA, CDR2 FQGNSA. CDR3 size: 15 residues. Trimming pared 3 bases from V and 4 bases from J, leaving 13 bases between. The entry originates in a study of blood T cells in healthy people across ages. Study outcomes and limitations: Older age coincided with a roughly linear decline in TCR beta diversity per million T cells.

Then a second PCR, running roughly 7 to 11 cycles, was carried out with a sample-barcoded 5' primer and a J-beta primer mix. TCRdb analysed the 5' RACE reads with MiXCR anew, one entry per CDR3 protein. Among over a million distinct CDR3 sequences listed, approximately 25% were seen once. This sample was also put to use in a study of T cells of mothers and their children. That paper states: No persistent microchimeric T cell clones were detected.

The chain carries TRBV7-2 and TRBJ1-5; D might be TRBD1 (5 bases). This clonotype originated in a girl aged 2 to 9 in good health. What was sequenced was blood. DNA for the CDR3: TGTGCCAGCAGCTTGGGGCGGACCGAAAATCAGCCCCAGCATTTT. The encoded protein is CASSLGRTENQPQHF.